Shown below are 15 T cell receptor beta chains from a single sample sequenced in a study of cytomegalovirus exposure and HLA in healthy donors. With 60 Vbeta and 13 Jbeta primers, the PCR was carried out. Profiling relied on immunoSEQ multiplex PCR, and the TCRdb table lists in-frame clones only, not all of them. The repertoire holds around 120,000 clones, with roughly 80% as singletons. Sequenced: PBMCs. The origin of the receptors is a female donor in good health and CMV-seropositive.

The rearrangement links TRBV7-9 to TRBJ2-7, with TRBD2 as a possible D gene (5 bases). V shed 1 base and J shed 4 bases, with 8 bases lying between them. In germline, CDR1 is SEHNR, CDR2 FQNEAQ (reference sequence). The CDR3 has 13 amino acids. The CDR3 sequence: CASSLGLLYEQYF. The DNA of the CDR3 is TGTGCCAGCAGCTTAGGACTATTGTACGAGCAGTACTTC.

The V gene is TRBV5-6, the J gene TRBJ1-1; 7 bases align to TRBD1. The V gene's germline CDR1 is SGHDT and CDR2 YYEEEE. This CDR3 contains 15 residues. J gave up 4 bases and V 1 base, and 7 bases lay outside the gene matches. The CDR3 is CASSLIGDSLTEAFF. In DNA form, the CDR3 reads TGTGCCAGCAGCTTGATTGGGGACAGTCTCACTGAAGCTTTCTTT.

This sequence joins TRBV4-1 and TRBJ2-2, with TRBD2 identical over 7 bases. V dropped 3 bases and J dropped 7; count of bases not matched to a gene: 2. CDR3 length equals 13 residues. The germline gives CDR1 MGHRA, CDR2 YSYEKL. DNA for the CDR3: TGCGCCAGCAGCCAGCGGACTAGCGGGGAGCTGTTTTTT. Translated, it gives CASSQRTSGELFF.

V usage is TRBV18 and J usage is TRBJ1-2, with a tentative D call TRBD1 (5 bases). Trimming stripped 5 bases from V and 8 bases from J, with 15 bases between. The length of the CDR3 is 13 residues. Germline CDR1 KGHSH, CDR2 LQKENI. The CDR3 DNA follows: TGTGCCAGCTCATTCGACAGTTCCTTCGGCTACACCTTC. Its translation is CASSFDSSFGYTF.

The genes are TRBV18 and TRBJ2-5; D is undetermined. V dropped 2 bases and J dropped 3 bases, with 7 bases sitting between them. Looked up from germline, CDR1 is KGHSH and CDR2 is LQKENI. The CDR3 sequence is 13 residues long. In nucleotides, the CDR3 is TGTGCCAGCTCACCAAGAGTAGAAGAGACCCAGTACTTC. Amino acids: CASSPRVEETQYF. Combining the CDR3 with reference TRBV18 and TRBJ2-5 gives the whole variable domain NAGVMQNPRHLVRRRGQEARLRCSPMKGHSHVYWYRQLPEEGLKFMVYLQKENIIDESGMPKERFSAEFPKEGPSILRIQQVVRGDSAAYFCASSPRVEETQYFGPGTRLLVL.

V usage is TRBV12-5 and J usage is TRBJ1-1; 9 nucleotides agree with TRBD1. CDR3 length equals 14 residues. Looked up from germline, CDR1 is LGHNT and CDR2 is FRNRAP. V was pared by 6 bases and J by 2 bases, with 4 bases of the junction left unmatched. The CDR3 sequence is CASGEGQGNTEAFF. The CDR3, as DNA: TGTGCTAGTGGCGAGGGACAGGGAAACACTGAAGCTTTCTTT.

This chain uses TRBV18 with TRBJ2-7; 9 bases are shared with TRBD1. Germline CDR1 is KGHSH and CDR2 is LQKENI. With V trimmed by 6 bases and J by 6 bases, 15 bases remained unmatched. This CDR3 spans 16 amino acids. CDR3 sequence: CASSPSQGQGSIEQYF. The CDR3 DNA is TGTGCCAGCTCGCCTTCCCAGGGACAGGGTTCCATCGAGCAGTACTTC.

The chain recombines TRBV23-1 with TRBJ1-5; D is possibly TRBD1 (6 bases). TRBV23-1 is noted as an ORF with a role that remains uncertain. V was shortened by 1 base and J by 0 bases, with 13 bases between the two germline ends. This CDR3 has 17 amino acids. This chain's CDR3 is CASSQWFRGYSNQPQHF. The DNA for the CDR3 is TGCGCCAGCAGTCAATGGTTCAGGGGATATAGCAATCAGCCCCAGCATTTT.

In regard to this clone: A read error may account for a junction end that differs from germline. CDR3 sequence: CASSHGPGGNRPQHF. DNA for the CDR3: TGTGCCAGCAGCCATGGGCCGGGGGGGAATCGGCCCCAGCATTTT. This chain uses TRBV6-5 with TRBJ1-5, with a weak D call TRBD1 (5 bases). The germline V gene encodes CDR1 MNHEY and CDR2 SVGAGI. The CDR3 extends over 15 amino acids.

V is TRBV19 and J is TRBJ2-6; TRBD1 matches 9 bases. Trimming at V came to 5 bases and at J to 3 bases, leaving 8 bases not matched to a gene. The length of the CDR3 is 17 residues. Germline V gene lookup returns CDR1 LNHDA and CDR2 SQIVND (reference sequence). CDR3 in DNA: TGTGCCAGTAGTCCCTGGACAGGGGCTCGTGGGGCCAACGTCCTGACTTTC. Its protein product is CASSPWTGARGANVLTF.

The gene calls are TRBV12-5 and TRBJ1-3, with unresolved D. Trimming removed 3 bases from V and 0 bases from J, with 6 bases in between. The CDR3 spans 14 residues. Germline CDR1 reads LGHNT; CDR2 reads FRNRAP. CDR3 sequence (DNA): TGTGCTAGTGGTTTCATTAGCTCTGGAAACACCATATATTTT. Protein: CASGFISSGNTIYF.

The rearrangement uses TRBV5-8 and TRBJ1-2; possible D gene TRBD1, 6 bases. The germline V and J ends were trimmed by 1 base and 5 bases, with 24 bases remaining between them. CDR3 length equals 18 residues. Germline lookup yields CDR1 SGHTS and CDR2 YDEGEE. CDR3 nucleotide sequence: TGTGCCAGCAGCTTGTCTGGACAGTCCTCCCTCAAAATGTATGGCTACACCTTC. Protein product: CASSLSGQSSLKMYGYTF.

The chain combines TRBV7-9 with TRBJ1-3; 7 positions agree with TRBD1. This CDR3 is 13 amino acids long. The germline V gene has CDR1 SEHNR and CDR2 FQNEAQ (reference sequence). V shed 5 bases, J shed 8 bases, and the junction held 6 bases outside the gene matches. CDR3 bases: TGTGCCAGCAGCCCGACAGGGATAGACACCATATATTTT. This encodes CASSPTGIDTIYF.

This clone was detected once. In DNA, the CDR3 is TGTGCCAGCAGTTTAACCGAGAGAGGCTACACCTTC. Amino acids: CASSLTERGYTF. The rearrangement links TRBV28 to TRBJ1-2; D is ambiguous. The CDR3 covers 12 residues. Trimming stripped 2 bases from V and 8 bases from J, with 9 bases between. The V gene's germline CDR1 is MDHEN and CDR2 SYDVKM.

The chain uses TRBV30 and TRBJ2-3; unclear D gene. V gave up 3 bases and J gave up 0 bases, with 10 bases separating them. Germline CDR1 reads GTSNPN; CDR2 reads SVGIG (reference sequence). The CDR3 has 14 residues. The CDR3 reads CAWSENTSTDTQYF. The CDR3 DNA is TGTGCCTGGAGCGAGAATACTAGCACAGATACGCAGTATTTT.